This T cell receptor beta chain derives from a study of T cell changes during pregnancy in multiple sclerosis. The method was immunoSEQ multiplex PCR; TCRdb's version includes in-frame clones alone and lacks a portion of them. The data show 90,000 to 100,000 clones, with roughly 93% seen just once and 3.5% to 4.5% held by the top ten. The CDR3 loop spans 15 amino acids. With V trimmed by 2 bases and J by 0 bases, 4 bases remained unmatched. Germline V lookup: CDR1 SNHLY, CDR2 FYNNEI. The origin of this receptor is a female donor with multiple sclerosis, enrolled in a pregnancy study. This sample comprised peripheral blood, obtained in the first trimester of pregnancy. The gene calls are TRBV2 and TRBJ2-7; 7 bases are a match to TRBD1. CDR3 coding DNA: TGTGCCAGCAGTGAAATCGGGACAGTCTCCTACGAGCAGTACTTC. Encoded protein: CASSEIGTVSYEQYF.